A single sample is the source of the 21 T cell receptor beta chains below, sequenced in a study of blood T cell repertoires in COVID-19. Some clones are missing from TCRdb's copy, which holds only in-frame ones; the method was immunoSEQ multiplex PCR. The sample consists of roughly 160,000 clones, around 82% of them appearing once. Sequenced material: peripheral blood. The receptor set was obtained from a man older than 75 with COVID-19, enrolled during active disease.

CDR3 in DNA: TGCAGCGTTGGACAGGGTAATGAGCAGTTCTTC. This gives the protein CSVGQGNEQFF. The chain recombines TRBV29-1 with TRBJ2-1; 7 nucleotides agree with TRBD1. CDR1 SQVTM and CDR2 ANQGSEA come from the germline V gene. With 4 bases clipped from V and 7 bases from J, the junction kept 1 base outside the gene matches. CDR3 length: 11 amino acids.

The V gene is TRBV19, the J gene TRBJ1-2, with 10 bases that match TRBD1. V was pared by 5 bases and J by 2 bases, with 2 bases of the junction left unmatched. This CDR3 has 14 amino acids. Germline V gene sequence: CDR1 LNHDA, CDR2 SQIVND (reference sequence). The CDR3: CASSLTGGNYGYTF. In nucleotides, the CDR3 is TGTGCCAGTAGTTTGACAGGGGGCAACTATGGCTACACCTTC.

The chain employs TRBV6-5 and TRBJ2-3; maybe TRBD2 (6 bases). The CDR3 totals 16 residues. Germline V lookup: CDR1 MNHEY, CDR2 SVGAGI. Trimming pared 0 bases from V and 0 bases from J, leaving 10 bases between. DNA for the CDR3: TGTGCCAGCAGTTACTCTTCCCGGGGGAGCACAGATACGCAGTATTTT. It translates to CASSYSSRGSTDTQYF.

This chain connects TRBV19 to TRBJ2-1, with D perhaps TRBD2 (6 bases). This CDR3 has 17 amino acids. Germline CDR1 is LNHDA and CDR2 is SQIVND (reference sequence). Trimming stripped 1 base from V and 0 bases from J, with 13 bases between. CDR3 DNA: TGTGCCAGTAGTATAGGTCCGCGGGGATCCTCCTACAATGAGCAGTTCTTC. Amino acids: CASSIGPRGSSYNEQFF.

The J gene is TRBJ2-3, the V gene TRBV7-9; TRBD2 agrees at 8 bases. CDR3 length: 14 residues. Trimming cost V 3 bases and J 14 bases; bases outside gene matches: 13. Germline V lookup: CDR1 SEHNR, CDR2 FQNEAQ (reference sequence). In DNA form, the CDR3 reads TGTGCCAGCAGCTTTGAAGGGGTAGGGACTAGTGTGTATTTT. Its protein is CASSFEGVGTSVYF. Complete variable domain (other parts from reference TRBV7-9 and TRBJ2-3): DTGVSQNPRHKITKRGQNVTFRCDPISEHNRLYWYRQTLGQGPEFLTYFQNEAQLEKSRLLSDRFSAERPKGSFSTLEIQRTEQGDSAMYLCASSFEGVGTSVYFGPGTRLTVL.

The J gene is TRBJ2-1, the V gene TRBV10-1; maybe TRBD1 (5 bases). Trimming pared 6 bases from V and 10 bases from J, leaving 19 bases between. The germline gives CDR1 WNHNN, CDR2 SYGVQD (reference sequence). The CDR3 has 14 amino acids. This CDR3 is CASRMGLGPYEQFF. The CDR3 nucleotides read TGCGCCAGCAGGATGGGGCTAGGCCCCTACGAGCAGTTCTTC.

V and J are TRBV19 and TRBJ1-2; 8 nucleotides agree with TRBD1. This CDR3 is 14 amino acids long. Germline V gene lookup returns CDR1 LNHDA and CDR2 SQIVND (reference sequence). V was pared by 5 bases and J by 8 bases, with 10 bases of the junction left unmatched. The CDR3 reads CASSVSRDRYGYTF. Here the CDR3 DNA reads TGTGCCAGTAGTGTCTCTCGGGACAGGTACGGCTACACCTTC.

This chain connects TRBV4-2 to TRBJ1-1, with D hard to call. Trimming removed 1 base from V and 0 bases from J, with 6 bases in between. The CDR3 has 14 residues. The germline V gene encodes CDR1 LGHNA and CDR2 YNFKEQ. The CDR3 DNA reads TGTGCCAGCAGCCAAGTATCTTTGAACACTGAAGCTTTCTTT. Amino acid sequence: CASSQVSLNTEAFF.

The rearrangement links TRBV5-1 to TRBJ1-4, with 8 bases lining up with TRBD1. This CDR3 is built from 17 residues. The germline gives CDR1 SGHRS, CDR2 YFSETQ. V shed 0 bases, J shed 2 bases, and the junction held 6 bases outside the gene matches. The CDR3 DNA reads TGCGCCAGCAGCTTGGGGCAGGGGGCCGGGACTAATGAAAAACTGTTTTTT. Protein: CASSLGQGAGTNEKLFF.

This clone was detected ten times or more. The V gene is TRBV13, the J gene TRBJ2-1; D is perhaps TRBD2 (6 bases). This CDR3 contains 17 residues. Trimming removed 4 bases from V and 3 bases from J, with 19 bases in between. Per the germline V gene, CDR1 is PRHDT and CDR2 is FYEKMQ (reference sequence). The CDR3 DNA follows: TGTGCCAGCAGCTCGCGGGACGGTGCCCTTGTCTACAATGAGCAGTTCTTC. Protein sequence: CASSSRDGALVYNEQFF.

Here the CDR3 DNA reads TGTGCCATCAGCCCTAGCGTCGATGGAGGCTACACCTTC. Amino acids: CAISPSVDGGYTF. The chain is built from TRBV10-3 and TRBJ1-2; no clear D. The germline CDR1 and CDR2 sequences are ENHRY and SYGVKD. The CDR3 consists of 13 residues. Trimming pared 6 bases from V and 8 bases from J, leaving 16 bases between.

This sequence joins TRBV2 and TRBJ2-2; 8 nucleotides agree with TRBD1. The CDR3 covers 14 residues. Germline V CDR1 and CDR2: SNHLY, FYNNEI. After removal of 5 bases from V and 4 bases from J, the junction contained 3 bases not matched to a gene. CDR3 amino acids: CASSMQGATGELFF. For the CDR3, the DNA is TGTGCCAGCAGTATGCAGGGGGCCACCGGGGAGCTGTTTTTT.

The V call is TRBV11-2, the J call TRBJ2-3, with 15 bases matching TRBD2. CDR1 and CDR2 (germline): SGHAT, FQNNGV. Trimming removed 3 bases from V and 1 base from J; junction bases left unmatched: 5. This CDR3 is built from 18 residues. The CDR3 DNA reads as TGTGCCAGCAGCTTTCCGGGACTAGCGGGGGGCCGCACAGATACGCAGTATTTT. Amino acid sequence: CASSFPGLAGGRTDTQYF. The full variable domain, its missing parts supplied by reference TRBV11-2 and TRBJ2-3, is EAGVAQSPRYKIIEKRQSVAFWCNPISGHATLYWYQQILGQGPKLLIQFQNNGVVDDSQLPKDRFSAERLKGVDSTLKIQPAKLEDSAVYLCASSFPGLAGGRTDTQYFGPGTRLTVL.

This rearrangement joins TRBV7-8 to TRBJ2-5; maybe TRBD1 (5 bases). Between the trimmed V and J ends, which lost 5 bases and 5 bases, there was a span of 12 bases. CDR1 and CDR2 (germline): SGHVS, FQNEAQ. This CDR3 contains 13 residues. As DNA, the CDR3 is TGTGCCAGCAGCGCGACAGAAACGGAGACCCAGTACTTC. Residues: CASSATETETQYF.

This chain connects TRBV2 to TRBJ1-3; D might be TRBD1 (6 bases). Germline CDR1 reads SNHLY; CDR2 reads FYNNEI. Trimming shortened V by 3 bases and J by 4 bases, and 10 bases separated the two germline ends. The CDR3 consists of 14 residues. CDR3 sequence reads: CASSETRGGNTIYF. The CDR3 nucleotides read TGTGCCAGCAGTGAGACCAGGGGAGGAAACACCATATATTTT.

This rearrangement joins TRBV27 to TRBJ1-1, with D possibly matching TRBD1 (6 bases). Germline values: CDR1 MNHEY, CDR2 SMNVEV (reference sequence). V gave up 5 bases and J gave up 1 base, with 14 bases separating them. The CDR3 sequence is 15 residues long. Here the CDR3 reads CASSPEVTGNTEAFF. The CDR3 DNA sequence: TGTGCCAGCAGTCCAGAAGTGACAGGGAACACTGAAGCTTTCTTT.

DNA for the CDR3: TGTGCCAGCTTTGGACAGGGAAAGAACACTGAAGCTTTCTTT. As protein: CASFGQGKNTEAFF. The gene calls are TRBV27 and TRBJ1-1, with 8 bases aligning to TRBD1. CDR3 length: 14 amino acids. CDR1 and CDR2 from the germline V gene are MNHEY and SMNVEV (reference sequence). V was pared by 8 bases and J by 1 base, with 6 bases of the junction left unmatched.

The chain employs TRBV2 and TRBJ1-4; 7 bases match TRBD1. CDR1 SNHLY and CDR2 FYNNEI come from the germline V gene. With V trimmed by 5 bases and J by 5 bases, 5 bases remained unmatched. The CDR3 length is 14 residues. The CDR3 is CASSLDRSNEKLFF. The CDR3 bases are TGTGCCAGCAGTCTGGACAGGTCGAATGAAAAACTGTTTTTT.

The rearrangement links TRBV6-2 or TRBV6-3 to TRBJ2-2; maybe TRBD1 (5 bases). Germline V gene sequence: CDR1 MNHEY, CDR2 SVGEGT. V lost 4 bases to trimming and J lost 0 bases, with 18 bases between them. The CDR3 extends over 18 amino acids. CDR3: CASSSYWGRQTNTGELFF. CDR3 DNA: TGTGCCAGCAGTTCATACTGGGGCCGACAGACGAACACCGGGGAGCTGTTTTTT.

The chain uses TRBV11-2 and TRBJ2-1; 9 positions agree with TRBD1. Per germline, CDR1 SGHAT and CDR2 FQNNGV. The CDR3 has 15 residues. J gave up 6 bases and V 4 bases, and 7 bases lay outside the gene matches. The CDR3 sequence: CASSWWDRDINEQFF. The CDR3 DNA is TGTGCCAGCAGCTGGTGGGACAGGGATATCAATGAGCAGTTCTTC. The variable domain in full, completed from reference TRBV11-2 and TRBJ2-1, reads EAGVAQSPRYKIIEKRQSVAFWCNPISGHATLYWYQQILGQGPKLLIQFQNNGVVDDSQLPKDRFSAERLKGVDSTLKIQPAKLEDSAVYLCASSWWDRDINEQFFGPGTRLTVL.

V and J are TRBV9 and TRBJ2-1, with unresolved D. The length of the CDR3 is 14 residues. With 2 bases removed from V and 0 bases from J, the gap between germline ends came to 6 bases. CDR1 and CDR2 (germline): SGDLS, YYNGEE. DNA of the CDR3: TGTGCCAGCAGCGTCGCCAGCTCCTACAATGAGCAGTTCTTC. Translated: CASSVASSYNEQFF.